A single sample is the source of the 30 T cell receptor beta chains below, sequenced in a study of cytomegalovirus exposure and HLA in healthy donors. PCR involved 60 Vbeta and 13 Jbeta primers. Generated by immunoSEQ multiplex PCR, the TCRdb table keeps only in-frame clones and is missing some. The table lists approximately 300,000 clones, roughly 81% of them singletons. Material: PBMCs. The receptors stem from a woman in her thirties or forties in good health and CMV-seropositive.

This chain joins TRBV19 and TRBJ2-7; 10 bases align to TRBD1. Germline CDR1 LNHDA, CDR2 SQIVND (reference sequence). The length of the CDR3 is 15 residues. After removal of 6 bases from V and 1 base from J, the junction contained 6 bases not matched to a gene. CDR3 region: CASSRRDRGSYEQYF. In DNA, the CDR3 is TGTGCCAGTAGCCGCCGGGACAGGGGATCCTACGAGCAGTACTTC.

In nucleotides, the CDR3 is TGTGCCAGTAGTATTCAGGTTACTAGCACAGATACGCAGTATTTT. Its translation is CASSIQVTSTDTQYF. The gene calls are TRBV19 and TRBJ2-3; D unclear. Trimming removed 3 bases from V and 0 bases from J, with 10 bases in between. The CDR3 loop spans 15 amino acids. CDR1 is LNHDA, CDR2 SQIVND, per germline (reference sequence).

The J gene is TRBJ2-5, the V gene TRBV2, with 8 bases fitting TRBD2. Judging by the DNA end, TRBJ2-7 fits better; the J call may be wrong. The CDR3 covers 18 residues. Germline assignment: CDR1 SNHLY and CDR2 FYNNEI. In DNA form, the CDR3 reads TGTGCCAGCAGGGATCCGGGACTAGGGATCCCCTACTCCTACGAGCAGTACTTC. Residues: CASRDPGLGIPYSYEQYF.

This clone was counted ten times or more. V is TRBV13 and J is TRBJ1-2; 7 bases fit TRBD1. This CDR3 comprises 13 residues. The trim removed 4 bases at V and 10 bases at J, leaving 9 bases unmatched. The V gene's germline CDR1 is PRHDT and CDR2 FYEKMQ (reference sequence). CDR3 residues: CASSSRTGKDYTF. The CDR3 DNA reads TGTGCCAGCAGCTCTCGGACAGGCAAGGACTACACCTTC.

J is TRBJ2-5 and V is TRBV11-3, with TRBD1 as a possible D gene (6 bases). CDR1 and CDR2 from the germline V gene are SGHNT and YENEEA. V lost 1 base to trimming and J lost 2 bases, with 11 bases between them. The length of the CDR3 is 15 residues. CDR3 in amino acids: CASSLALTGQETQYF. For the CDR3, the DNA is TGTGCCAGCAGCTTAGCCCTAACAGGGCAAGAGACCCAGTACTTC.

The V gene is TRBV7-3, the J gene TRBJ1-1; 8 positions match TRBD1. The CDR3 has 14 amino acids. Trimming removed 2 bases from V and 1 base from J; junction bases left unmatched: 0. The germline gives CDR1 SGHTA, CDR2 FQGTGA. CDR3 coding DNA: TGTGCCAGCAGCTTAGGGACAGGGAACACTGAAGCTTTCTTT. Translation gives CASSLGTGNTEAFF.

CDR3 in DNA: TGTGCCAGCAGCCCGGAGGGAACTAATGAAAAACTGTTTTTT. Protein: CASSPEGTNEKLFF. The J gene is TRBJ1-4, the V gene TRBV4-2, with D hard to call. The CDR3 is 14 amino acids. Trimming took off 4 bases at V and 1 base at J, with 7 bases between the two ends. Germline V gene lookup returns CDR1 LGHNA and CDR2 YNFKEQ.

V gene TRBV4-2 combines with J gene TRBJ2-1; TRBD2 matches 12 bases. This CDR3 is built from 16 residues. Losses at the gene ends were 2 bases for V and 6 bases for J; bases not matched to a gene: 5. Germline V gene sequence: CDR1 LGHNA, CDR2 YNFKEQ. The CDR3 region has the DNA TGTGCCAGCAGCCAACCTAGCGGGAGGGCACCCAATGAGCAGTTCTTC. Amino acid sequence: CASSQPSGRAPNEQFF.

The rearrangement uses TRBV19 and TRBJ1-1; 8 bases are a match to TRBD1. J was trimmed by 3 bases and V by 5 bases; bases with no gene match: 8. The CDR3 spans 15 residues. CDR1 and CDR2 from the germline V gene are LNHDA and SQIVND (reference sequence). The CDR3: CASSSGQGLDTEAFF. In DNA, the CDR3 is TGTGCCAGTAGTTCCGGACAGGGATTGGACACTGAAGCTTTCTTT. Full variable domain (rest looked up from reference TRBV19 and TRBJ1-1): DGGITQSPKYLFRKEGQNVTLSCEQNLNHDAMYWYRQDPGQGLRLIYYSQIVNDFQKGDIAEGYSVSREKKESFPLTVTSAQKNPTAFYLCASSSGQGLDTEAFFGQGTRLTVV.

This clone has only a few counts. This same CDR3 is encoded by further DNA sequences in the sample. V and J are TRBV6-1 and TRBJ2-1; 12 bases align to TRBD2. This CDR3 has 15 amino acids. V lost 2 bases and J lost 4; bases outside the gene matches: 0. The germline gives CDR1 MNHNS, CDR2 SASEGT. CDR3 sequence reads: CASSELAGGYNEQFF. CDR3 in DNA: TGTGCCAGCAGTGAACTAGCGGGAGGGTACAATGAGCAGTTCTTC.

This sequence joins TRBV19 and TRBJ2-7; weak D call: TRBD2 (5 bases). The length of the CDR3 is 13 residues. From germline, CDR1 is LNHDA and CDR2 SQIVND (reference sequence). Trimming left V 3 bases short and J 5 bases short, with 11 bases between. The CDR3 nucleotides are TGTGCCAGTAGTATCGGTCTAGCCGACGAGCAGTACTTC. Translation: CASSIGLADEQYF.

This chain links TRBV6-1 with TRBJ2-1, with 8 bases identical to TRBD2. After removal of 4 bases from V and 2 bases from J, the junction contained 4 bases not matched to a gene. The germline V gene encodes CDR1 MNHNS and CDR2 SASEGT. This CDR3 is built from 15 residues. This chain's CDR3 is CASSVSGGPYNEQFF. The CDR3 coding sequence is TGTGCCAGCAGTGTTTCGGGAGGGCCCTACAATGAGCAGTTCTTC.

The rearrangement links TRBV6-5 to TRBJ2-2, with 9 nucleotides matching TRBD2. The CDR3 loop spans 13 amino acids. CDR1 and CDR2 from the germline V gene are MNHEY and SVGAGI. Trimming took 10 bases from V and 7 from J; bases not matched to a gene: 7. For the CDR3, the DNA is TGTGCCACTCGGACTAGCGTGAACGGGGAGCTGTTTTTT. Residues: CATRTSVNGELFF.

The chain carries TRBV10-3 and TRBJ2-3; perhaps TRBD2 as D (9 bases). V dropped 10 bases and J dropped 3 bases, with 23 bases sitting between them. The CDR3 has 16 amino acids. The V gene's germline CDR1 is ENHRY and CDR2 SYGVKD. The CDR3 nucleotides read TGTGCCACTAAGACAGGGGCGGGAGGGAGGACAGATACGCAGTATTTT. Its translation is CATKTGAGGRTDTQYF.

V and J are TRBV29-1 and TRBJ1-3; tentative D call: TRBD1 (6 bases). In germline, CDR1 is SQVTM, CDR2 ANQGSEA. This CDR3 is 17 amino acids long. V was clipped by 4 bases and J by 4 bases, with 23 bases between them. The chain's CDR3 is CSVVPVANRDMGNTIYF. In DNA, the CDR3 is TGCAGCGTTGTCCCCGTAGCGAACCGGGACATGGGAAACACCATATATTTT.

The V and J genes are TRBV11-3 and TRBJ2-7; 11 bases are a match to TRBD2. Germline-derived CDR1 and CDR2 are SGHNT and YENEEA. The CDR3 covers 15 residues. The junction had 2 bases not matched to a gene; V was cut back by 3 bases and J by 1 base. The CDR3 here is CASSLASGRSYEQYF. CDR3 nucleotides: TGTGCCAGCAGCTTGGCTAGCGGGAGGTCCTACGAGCAGTACTTC. Supplemented by reference TRBV11-3 and TRBJ2-7, the full variable domain reads EAGVVQSPRYKIIEKKQPVAFWCNPISGHNTLYWYLQNLGQGPELLIRYENEEAVDDSQLPKDRFSAERLKGVDSTLKIQPAELGDSAVYLCASSLASGRSYEQYFGPGTRLTVT.

J is TRBJ1-5 and V is TRBV12-5, with 9 bases matching TRBD1. The CDR3 extends over 14 amino acids. Unmatched junction bases numbered 5, after V lost 7 bases and J lost 4 bases. Germline-derived CDR1 and CDR2 are LGHNT and FRNRAP. The CDR3 nucleotides are TGTGCTAGTGCCTATGGGACAGGGAATCAGCCCCAGCATTTT. Protein product: CASAYGTGNQPQHF. Full variable domain (rest looked up from reference TRBV12-5 and TRBJ1-5): DARVTQTPRHKVTEMGQEVTMRCQPILGHNTVFWYRQTMMQGLELLAYFRNRAPLDDSGMPKDRFSAEMPDATLATLKIQPSEPRDSAVYFCASAYGTGNQPQHFGDGTRLSIL.

This rearrangement joins TRBV2 to TRBJ1-5; TRBD1 matches at 7 bases. Germline CDR1 reads SNHLY; CDR2 reads FYNNEI. The CDR3 covers 14 residues. Germline trimming cut 7 bases from V and 7 bases from J; bases unmatched to any gene: 10. The CDR3 sequence is CASTLTGDGQPQHF. CDR3 DNA: TGTGCCAGCACCCTAACAGGGGACGGACAGCCCCAGCATTTT.

This clone was detected only a few times. This chain joins TRBV19 and TRBJ2-2, with no clear D. The V and J ends lost 5 bases and 6 bases respectively, with 10 bases between them. CDR1 is LNHDA, CDR2 SQIVND, per germline (reference sequence). This CDR3 has 13 residues. The CDR3 DNA sequence: TGTGCCAGTAGTTTGGTTCGGTCCGGGGAGCTGTTTTTT. It yields the protein CASSLVRSGELFF.

This clone was seen more than once but under ten times. This chain connects TRBV18 to TRBJ2-7; D call uncertain. V was cut by 3 bases and J by 0 bases, with 9 bases left in between. There are 14 residues in the CDR3. Germline V gene data show CDR1 as KGHSH and CDR2 as LQKENI. The CDR3 DNA sequence: TGTGCCAGCTCACCTAAGGAGCTCTCCTACGAGCAGTACTTC. This translates into CASSPKELSYEQYF.

The chain uses TRBV4-3 and TRBJ2-1; TRBD2 agrees at 16 bases. Trimming removed 0 bases from V and 10 bases from J; junction bases left unmatched: 9. The CDR3 is 18 amino acids. The V gene's germline CDR1 is LGHNA and CDR2 YSLEER. CDR3 protein: CASSQEPGLAGGFREQFF. The CDR3 DNA is TGCGCCAGCAGCCAAGAACCGGGACTAGCGGGAGGGTTTAGGGAGCAGTTCTTC.

The chain recombines TRBV13 with TRBJ2-5; 7 bases match TRBD1. The CDR3 contains 16 residues. With V trimmed by 2 bases and J by 0 bases, 6 bases remained unmatched. Germline CDR1 and CDR2: PRHDT and FYEKMQ (reference sequence). The CDR3 nucleotides read TGTGCCAGCAGCTTAAGGGGACAGCCGTACCAAGAGACCCAGTACTTC. It codes for CASSLRGQPYQETQYF.

The DNA of the CDR3 is TGTGCCATCAGTGATGTAGACGGGGACAATGAGCAGTTCTTC. It codes for CAISDVDGDNEQFF. The chain is built from TRBV10-3 and TRBJ2-1; possible D gene TRBD2, 5 bases. The length of the CDR3 is 14 residues. Trimming removed 3 bases at V and 5 bases at J, with 11 bases between. CDR1 is ENHRY, CDR2 SYGVKD, per germline.

The rearrangement joins TRBV6-1 to TRBJ2-7, with TRBD2 identical over 9 bases. Germline V lookup: CDR1 MNHNS, CDR2 SASEGT. J was trimmed by 6 bases and V by 4 bases; bases with no gene match: 7. This CDR3 is 14 amino acids long. CDR3 protein: CASSVFGTSSEQYF. Written as DNA, the CDR3 is TGTGCCAGCAGTGTTTTCGGGACTAGCAGCGAGCAGTACTTC.

V gene TRBV18 combines with J gene TRBJ1-1, with D possibly being TRBD1 (5 bases). Germline CDR1 and CDR2: KGHSH and LQKENI. With 3 bases removed from V and 4 bases from J, the gap between germline ends came to 12 bases. CDR3 length: 14 amino acids. In DNA, the CDR3 is TGTGCCAGCTCACCTCCCGCCAGGGCCACTGAAGCTTTCTTT. This encodes CASSPPARATEAFF.

The rearrangement uses TRBV9 and TRBJ2-1; 8 nucleotides match TRBD2. Trimming cost V 3 bases and J 6 bases; bases outside gene matches: 8. Germline CDR1 is SGDLS and CDR2 is YYNGEE. The CDR3 runs 15 residues. CDR3 sequence: CASSAGTRIGNEQFF. The CDR3 DNA reads as TGTGCCAGCAGCGCCGGGACTAGAATTGGCAATGAGCAGTTCTTC.

The chain combines TRBV27 with TRBJ2-7; D uncertain. The ends were cut back, 5 bases at V and 0 bases at J, with 11 bases in the middle. CDR1 and CDR2 (germline): MNHEY, SMNVEV (reference sequence). The CDR3 extends over 14 amino acids. The CDR3 DNA sequence: TGTGCCAGCAGTGTTAGCCGTAGCTCCTACGAGCAGTACTTC. Protein product: CASSVSRSSYEQYF.

The genes are TRBV6-1 and TRBJ2-4; 11 bases match TRBD2. V was clipped by 4 bases and J by 2 bases; unmatched bases: 16. CDR1 and CDR2 (germline): MNHNS, SASEGT. The CDR3 is 20 residues long. CDR3 loop: CASSAIELAGVFKSKNIQYF. DNA of the CDR3: TGTGCCAGCAGTGCGATCGAACTAGCGGGAGTGTTTAAGTCCAAAAACATTCAGTACTTC.

The chain is built from TRBV6-1 and TRBJ1-4; D is perhaps TRBD1 (5 bases). Trimming stripped 6 bases from V and 3 bases from J, with 11 bases between. The CDR3 covers 14 residues. CDR1 and CDR2 from the germline V gene are MNHNS and SASEGT. The CDR3 sequence: CASRTRVSNEKLFF. The CDR3 DNA follows: TGTGCCAGCAGGACCAGGGTCTCTAATGAAAAACTGTTTTTT.

The chain has TRBV6-5 and TRBJ2-7; D not certain. V was trimmed by 2 bases and J by 0 bases, leaving 8 bases between them. CDR1 and CDR2 from the germline V gene are MNHEY and SVGAGI. The CDR3 is made up of 14 amino acids. CDR3 bases: TGTGCCAGCAGTTACAGCCGCAACTCCTACGAGCAGTACTTC. Its protein product is CASSYSRNSYEQYF.